This T cell receptor beta chain was identified during a study of radiotherapy plus CTLA-4 blockade in lung cancer. Background on the study: Objective responses were recorded in 15% to 20% of patients, with disease control recorded in about 33%.

As for this clone: Its antigen is unknown.

Using immunoSEQ multiplex PCR, the repertoire was profiled, and TCRdb retains in-frame clones only, with some absent. The top ten hold roughly 7% of the sample, which has 95,000 to 150,000 clones, 75% to 90% seen once. Germline CDR1 reads SNHLY; CDR2 reads FYNNEI. The CDR3 contains 15 residues. V lost 1 base to trimming and J lost 8 bases; unmatched junction nucleotides: 6. Study observations and caveats: Subsequent to radiotherapy plus ipilimumab, tumor-derived TCR clones underwent expansion in blood. Early shifts in blood T cell clones, with interferon-beta, reportedly predicted response best.

The V call is TRBV2, the J call TRBJ2-1, with 9 bases fitting TRBD2. The sample here was peripheral blood, taken from a patient treated with radiotherapy plus ipilimumab. This receptor was taken from a human donor with non-small cell lung cancer that progressed on radiotherapy plus ipilimumab. CDR3 in DNA: TGTGCCAGCAGTGAAGGGACTAGCGTGCGATATGAGCAGTTCTTC. It translates to CASSEGTSVRYEQFF.